This T cell receptor beta chain was identified during a study of cytomegalovirus exposure and HLA in healthy donors. Study details: Earlier work reported around 110 million unique TCR beta sequences from about 190 million T cells.

PCR used 60 Vbeta primers and 13 Jbeta primers. Libraries were prepared by immunoSEQ multiplex PCR; TCRdb keeps only in-frame clonotypes and omits some of them. Of fewer than 200,000 clones in the sample, around 80% were seen once. Note on this clone: The antigen is undetermined.

Germline V CDR1 and CDR2: MNHEY, SMNVEV (reference sequence). V lost 4 bases, J lost 4 bases, and 10 bases stayed unmatched. The CDR3 has 15 residues. Overall study results and limits: Near-uniform donor sequencing depth was presumed by presence/absence analyses.

The source material was PBMCs. V is TRBV27 and J is TRBJ2-7; 7 nucleotides agree with TRBD2. The sequence derives from a woman in her forties or fifties in good health and CMV-seropositive. CDR3: CASSSPPGRSYEQYF. DNA for the CDR3: TGTGCCAGCAGTTCTCCGCCCGGGAGGAGTTACGAGCAGTACTTC.